The rows below give T cell receptor beta chains drawn from one sample of a study of blood T cell repertoires in COVID-19. Sequencing used immunoSEQ multiplex PCR; TCRdb keeps in-frame clones, though not all of them. The sample gives roughly 80,000 clones, roughly 86% of which show up once; roughly 1.9% is in the top ten. Specimen: peripheral blood. These receptors originate from a woman aged 55 to 70 with acute or convalescent COVID-19. Each CDR3 is given with its conserved first and last residue. A D gene is named only where the DNA matches it firmly. Expanded clones get a size class; other rows say once, few or many, or leave the size out.

v_gene: TRBV28
abundance: NA
d_gene: NA
j_gene: TRBJ1-2
CDR3nt: TGTGCCAGCAGTACCACCGGGACTATGGGCTATGGCTACACCTTC
CDR3aa: CASSTTGTMGYGYTF

v_gene: TRBV19
abundance: NA
d_gene: NA
j_gene: TRBJ2-4
CDR3nt: TGTGCCAGTAGTCCTGGGCAGCAGGACATTCAGTACTTC
CDR3aa: CASSPGQQDIQYF

v_gene: TRBV5-1
abundance: NA
d_gene: TRBD1
j_gene: TRBJ1-1
CDR3nt: TGCGCCAGCAGCATAGACAGGGAGAACACTGAAGCTTTCTTT
CDR3aa: CASSIDRENTEAFF

v_gene: TRBV5-4
abundance: NA
d_gene: NA
j_gene: TRBJ2-5
CDR3nt: TGTGCCAGCAGCTTGGACAGGGAGTTAGATAAGCCCCGGGAGACCCAGTACTTC
CDR3aa: CASSLDRELDKPRETQYF

v_gene: TRBV15
abundance: NA
d_gene: NA
j_gene: TRBJ2-6
CDR3nt: TGTGCCACCAGCAACGGAGGAGGCTTGGGCCCTGGGGCCAACGTCCTGACTTTC
CDR3aa: CATSNGGGLGPGANVLTF

v_gene: TRBV12-5
abundance: NA
d_gene: TRBD1
j_gene: TRBJ1-2
CDR3nt: TGTGCTAGTGGTTTAGGGGACAGGCTAACCTATGGCTACACCTTC
CDR3aa: CASGLGDRLTYGYTF

v_gene: TRBV5-4
abundance: once
d_gene: TRBD2
j_gene: TRBJ2-2
CDR3nt: TGTGCCAGCAGCTTTAAGCTAGCGGGGGGCACCGGGGAGCTGTTTTTT
CDR3aa: CASSFKLAGGTGELFF

v_gene: TRBV6-2/TRBV6-3
abundance: NA
d_gene: NA
j_gene: TRBJ2-7
CDR3nt: TGTGCCAGCAGTTACTATGACAGTTCCTACGAGCAGTACTTC
CDR3aa: CASSYYDSSYEQYF

v_gene: TRBV24-1
abundance: NA
d_gene: TRBD1
j_gene: TRBJ2-5
CDR3nt: TGTGCCACCAGTGATTCAGACAGGGGCGAGACCCAGTACTTC
CDR3aa: CATSDSDRGETQYF

v_gene: TRBV6-5
abundance: once
d_gene: TRBD1
j_gene: TRBJ2-3
CDR3nt: TGTGCCAGCAGCCCCGGGACAGGCACAGATACGCAGTATTTT
CDR3aa: CASSPGTGTDTQYF

v_gene: TRBV18
abundance: NA
d_gene: TRBD2
j_gene: TRBJ2-1
CDR3nt: TGTGCCAGCTCATCCCCGGGAGGGGCTAGCGGGAGTCTCTATGAGCAGTTCTTC
CDR3aa: CASSSPGGASGSLYEQFF

v_gene: TRBV29-1
abundance: NA
d_gene: NA
j_gene: TRBJ2-7
CDR3nt: TGCAGCGTTGTCGTCGGAGGCCGCGAGCAGTACTTC
CDR3aa: CSVVVGGREQYF

v_gene: TRBV29-1
abundance: few
d_gene: TRBD1
j_gene: TRBJ1-1
CDR3nt: TGCAGCGTGACAGGGAGGACTGAAGCTTTCTTT
CDR3aa: CSVTGRTEAFF

v_gene: TRBV28
abundance: NA
d_gene: NA
j_gene: TRBJ1-1
CDR3nt: TGTGCCAGCAGCCTGGCGGTTACTGAAGCTTTCTTT
CDR3aa: CASSLAVTEAFF

v_gene: TRBV10-2
abundance: NA
d_gene: TRBD1
j_gene: TRBJ1-6
CDR3nt: TGCGCCGGGGGACAGGGGGCAGATTCACCCCTCCACTTT
CDR3aa: CAGGQGADSPLHF

v_gene: TRBV10-3
abundance: NA
d_gene: TRBD1
j_gene: TRBJ1-1
CDR3nt: TGTGCCATCAGCAGTGGGACAGGGAACACTGAAGCTTTCTTT
CDR3aa: CAISSGTGNTEAFF

v_gene: TRBV29-1
abundance: NA
d_gene: TRBD1
j_gene: TRBJ1-5
CDR3nt: TGCAGCGTCCGGGACAGCGATCAGCCCCAGCATTTT
CDR3aa: CSVRDSDQPQHF

v_gene: TRBV13
abundance: NA
d_gene: NA
j_gene: TRBJ1-2
CDR3nt: TGTGCCAGCAGCTTAGTGGGGGGAAACTATGGCTACACCTTC
CDR3aa: CASSLVGGNYGYTF

v_gene: TRBV12-3/TRBV12-4
abundance: NA
d_gene: NA
j_gene: TRBJ1-1
CDR3nt: TGTGCCAGCAGTTTCCCGCAGGCCACTGAAGCTTTCTTT
CDR3aa: CASSFPQATEAFF

v_gene: TRBV28
abundance: few
d_gene: TRBD2
j_gene: TRBJ2-2
CDR3nt: TGTGCCAGCAGGGGGGGAGGGACCGGGGAGCTGTTTTTT
CDR3aa: CASRGGGTGELFF

v_gene: TRBV7-2
abundance: NA
d_gene: TRBD2
j_gene: TRBJ2-3
CDR3nt: TGTGCCAGCGGGCGGGGGGGAGCAGATACGCAGTATTTT
CDR3aa: CASGRGGADTQYF

v_gene: TRBV27
abundance: NA
d_gene: NA
j_gene: TRBJ1-1
CDR3nt: TGTGCCAGCAGTTTATTGCAGGGCACAGCTGAAGCTTTCTTT
CDR3aa: CASSLLQGTAEAFF

v_gene: TRBV18
abundance: once
d_gene: NA
j_gene: TRBJ2-2
CDR3nt: TGTGCCAGCTCATCGGAGGAGGGCGGGGAGCTGTTTTTT
CDR3aa: CASSSEEGGELFF

v_gene: TRBV7-9
abundance: NA
d_gene: TRBD2
j_gene: TRBJ2-3
CDR3nt: TGTGCCAGCGTCCGGTCGGGAGGAAGCACAGATACGCAGTATTTT
CDR3aa: CASVRSGGSTDTQYF

v_gene: TRBV5-4
abundance: few
d_gene: TRBD1
j_gene: TRBJ2-7
CDR3nt: TGTGCCAGCAGCTGGGGACAGGGTGGGTACGAGCAGTACTTC
CDR3aa: CASSWGQGGYEQYF

v_gene: TRBV19
abundance: NA
d_gene: TRBD1
j_gene: TRBJ1-4
CDR3nt: TGTGCCAGTTGCAGGGGGCGCGGTAATGAAAAACTGTTTTTT
CDR3aa: CASCRGRGNEKLFF

v_gene: TRBV4-1
abundance: NA
d_gene: NA
j_gene: TRBJ2-1
CDR3nt: TGCGCCAGCAGCCAAGATAGGAGGGTGCAGTTCTTC
CDR3aa: CASSQDRRVQFF

v_gene: TRBV7-9
abundance: NA
d_gene: TRBD1
j_gene: TRBJ1-5
CDR3nt: TGTGCCAGCGACAGGGGAGGAGGTCAGCCCCAGCATTTT
CDR3aa: CASDRGGGQPQHF

v_gene: TRBV18
abundance: NA
d_gene: NA
j_gene: TRBJ1-4
CDR3nt: TGTGCCAGCTCACGGGACTTGGGTGAAAAACTGTTTTTT
CDR3aa: CASSRDLGEKLFF

v_gene: TRBV7-2
abundance: NA
d_gene: NA
j_gene: TRBJ1-1
CDR3nt: TGTGCCAGCAGTTCCTGGGGGGTAAATGAAGCTTTCTTT
CDR3aa: CASSSWGVNEAFF

v_gene: TRBV7-9
abundance: few
d_gene: NA
j_gene: TRBJ2-5
CDR3nt: TGTGCCAGCGTAGGACTCCAAGAGACCCAGTACTTC
CDR3aa: CASVGLQETQYF

v_gene: TRBV3-1/TRBV3-2
abundance: NA
d_gene: NA
j_gene: TRBJ1-2
CDR3nt: TGTGCCAGCAGCCAAGATAACGCAGGGTTTGGCTACACCTTC
CDR3aa: CASSQDNAGFGYTF

v_gene: TRBV19
abundance: NA
d_gene: NA
j_gene: TRBJ1-4
CDR3nt: TGTGCCAGTAGCCCCACAGTGAATGAAAAACTGTTTTTT
CDR3aa: CASSPTVNEKLFF

v_gene: TRBV5-1
abundance: NA
d_gene: NA
j_gene: TRBJ1-1
CDR3nt: TGCGCCAGCAGCCCGAGGACAGAAATGAACACTGAAGCTTTCTTT
CDR3aa: CASSPRTEMNTEAFF

v_gene: TRBV19
abundance: NA
d_gene: TRBD1
j_gene: TRBJ1-5
CDR3nt: TGTGCCAGTAGTATTGGGCGGGACAGGGGCCAGCCCCAGCATTTT
CDR3aa: CASSIGRDRGQPQHF

v_gene: TRBV2
abundance: NA
d_gene: NA
j_gene: TRBJ1-6
CDR3nt: TGTGCCAGCCGCCAGGGGCGACTATCTAATTCACCCCTCCACTTT
CDR3aa: CASRQGRLSNSPLHF

v_gene: TRBV28
abundance: few
d_gene: TRBD1
j_gene: TRBJ2-7
CDR3nt: TGTGCCAGCAGTTTACGCGACAGGGATTCCTACGAGCAGTACTTC
CDR3aa: CASSLRDRDSYEQYF

v_gene: TRBV7-2
abundance: NA
d_gene: NA
j_gene: TRBJ1-4
CDR3nt: TGTGCCAGCAGTCGGACAGTTAATGAAAAACTGTTTTTT
CDR3aa: CASSRTVNEKLFF

v_gene: TRBV7-9
abundance: NA
d_gene: TRBD1
j_gene: TRBJ1-1
CDR3nt: TGTGCCAGCAGCCCAGGGGGGCAGCCAAACTTGAACACTGAAGCTTTCTTT
CDR3aa: CASSPGGQPNLNTEAFF

v_gene: TRBV2
abundance: NA
d_gene: NA
j_gene: TRBJ1-1
CDR3nt: TGTGCCAGCAGTGTAACTCCGGACACTGAAGCTTTCTTT
CDR3aa: CASSVTPDTEAFF

v_gene: TRBV2
abundance: NA
d_gene: NA
j_gene: TRBJ1-4
CDR3nt: TGTGCCAGCAGTGAGGGAGGGCAAAAACTGTTTTTT
CDR3aa: CASSEGGQKLFF

v_gene: TRBV30
abundance: NA
d_gene: NA
j_gene: TRBJ1-1
CDR3nt: TGTGCCTGGAGTGTCTTCACAGAAGCTTTCTTT
CDR3aa: CAWSVFTEAFF

v_gene: TRBV15
abundance: NA
d_gene: TRBD1
j_gene: TRBJ1-5
CDR3nt: TGTGCCAACCGGGACAGGGGCGATCAGCCCCAGCATTTT
CDR3aa: CANRDRGDQPQHF

v_gene: TRBV5-4
abundance: NA
d_gene: TRBD2
j_gene: TRBJ2-1
CDR3nt: TGTGCCAGCAGCTTGGCTAGCGGGGGGGCAGCGAATGAGCAGTTCTTC
CDR3aa: CASSLASGGAANEQFF

v_gene: TRBV28
abundance: NA
d_gene: NA
j_gene: TRBJ1-3
CDR3nt: TGTGCCAGCAGTCCGCAGGGATGGGGAAACACCATATATTTT
CDR3aa: CASSPQGWGNTIYF

v_gene: TRBV19
abundance: NA
d_gene: TRBD2
j_gene: TRBJ2-7
CDR3nt: TGTGCCAGGCCGCGCGGGGTGGACGGGAGGGCCCACTCCTCCTACGAGCAGTACTTC
CDR3aa: CARPRGVDGRAHSSYEQYF

v_gene: TRBV19
abundance: NA
d_gene: TRBD1
j_gene: TRBJ2-5
CDR3nt: TGTGCCAGTAGTGGACAGGCATCTCAAGAGACCCAGTACTTC
CDR3aa: CASSGQASQETQYF

v_gene: TRBV15
abundance: NA
d_gene: NA
j_gene: TRBJ1-1
CDR3nt: TGTGCCACCAGCAGAGATCAGGGGCCCTGGGCTGAAGCTTTCTTT
CDR3aa: CATSRDQGPWAEAFF

v_gene: TRBV14
abundance: NA
d_gene: NA
j_gene: TRBJ1-4
CDR3nt: TGTGCCAGCAGTCGAGTGGGGAGTTCTAATGAAAAACTGTTTTTT
CDR3aa: CASSRVGSSNEKLFF

v_gene: TRBV29-1
abundance: once
d_gene: NA
j_gene: TRBJ1-2
CDR3nt: TGCAGCGGATTGGACAGTAACTATGGCTACACCTTC
CDR3aa: CSGLDSNYGYTF

v_gene: TRBV4-3
abundance: NA
d_gene: NA
j_gene: TRBJ2-1
CDR3nt: TGCGCCAGCAGCCAAGTATCTAATGAGCAGTTCTTC
CDR3aa: CASSQVSNEQFF

v_gene: TRBV5-5
abundance: NA
d_gene: TRBD1
j_gene: TRBJ1-2
CDR3nt: TGTGCCAGCAGCTCGGGACAGCCCTATGGCTACACCTTC
CDR3aa: CASSSGQPYGYTF

v_gene: TRBV2
abundance: NA
d_gene: NA
j_gene: TRBJ1-2
CDR3nt: TGTGCCAGCACCAGGGCCGCTGACGGCTACACCTTC
CDR3aa: CASTRAADGYTF

v_gene: TRBV7-2
abundance: NA
d_gene: TRBD1
j_gene: TRBJ1-1
CDR3nt: TGTGCCAGCAGATGGGGACAGGCGGACACTGAAGCTTTCTTT
CDR3aa: CASRWGQADTEAFF

v_gene: TRBV6-5
abundance: once
d_gene: TRBD2
j_gene: TRBJ2-3
CDR3nt: TGTGCCAGCAGCCTACTAGCGGGAGTTTCAGATACGCAGTATTTT
CDR3aa: CASSLLAGVSDTQYF